Below, one TCR beta chain is given with its context. Its antigen is unidentified. This entry belongs to a study of cytomegalovirus exposure and HLA in healthy donors. In the study overall: The roughly 120 validation repertoires, a later analysis reported, used the same platform as the 666 first-cohort repertoires. Overall study results and limits: It was found in a later analysis that first-cohort TCR clusters tended to co-occur in the 90 to 150 validation repertoires. The listing of 150 to 200 TCR beta chains classed them as cytomegalovirus-associated.

Here immunoSEQ multiplex PCR was the method, and the copy in TCRdb shows in-frame clones only, minus some. The sample shows about 44,000 clones, 93% of them seen only once. Trimming shortened V by 6 bases and J by 6 bases, and 13 bases separated the two germline ends. This CDR3 is 13 amino acids long. Germline V gene sequence: CDR1 MRHNA, CDR2 SNTAGT. The donors were in the approximately 130-subject validation cohort, distinct from the approximately 700-subject first cohort. Sequences were obtained from PBMCs. This clonotype was sampled from a woman between 18 and 29 years old in good health and CMV-seronegative. The rearrangement links TRBV6-4 to TRBJ2-3, with D hard to call. The CDR3 reads CASSVSSEDTQYF. CDR3 in DNA: TGTGCCAGCAGCGTGTCTTCCGAGGATACGCAGTATTTT.